This TCR beta chain was obtained from a study of cytomegalovirus exposure and HLA in healthy donors. CDR3 length: 17 residues. Trimming left V 4 bases short and J 0 bases short, with 16 bases between. Germline-derived CDR1 and CDR2 are SGHRS and YFSETQ. The PCR had 60 Vbeta and 13 Jbeta primers. Generated by immunoSEQ multiplex PCR, the TCRdb table keeps only in-frame clones and is missing some. The data hold 40,000 or so clones, with roughly 90% observed a single time. The clonotype originates from a young woman in good health and CMV-seronegative. Sequencing was performed on PBMCs. The chain couples TRBV5-1 to TRBJ1-4; TRBD1 is a possible D gene (6 bases). The CDR3 sequence: CASSPRTALATNEKLFF. CDR3 nucleotides: TGCGCCAGCAGCCCTCGGACAGCCCTTGCAACTAATGAAAAACTGTTTTTT.